This TCR beta chain was found in a study of blood T cell repertoires in COVID-19. As for the study in general: The cDNA or gDNA used as material had been derived from T cells, B-cell-depleted T cells, or PBMCs.

Sequencing was performed with immunoSEQ multiplex PCR; in TCRdb, only in-frame clones are kept and a portion is missing. The sample contains 200,000 to 300,000 clones, about 87% of which appear only once. Germline V CDR1 and CDR2: MGHDK, SYGVNS. This CDR3 region has 16 residues. The V and J ends lost 5 bases and 5 bases respectively, with 21 bases between them. The chain couples TRBV25-1 to TRBJ1-1, with D tentatively TRBD1 (6 bases). Input material: peripheral blood. The TCR sequence derives from a man aged 55 to 70 who had recovered from COVID-19. The CDR3 region has the DNA TGTGCCAGCAGTCCCCGTGGGCTGATCAGGGGAACTGAAGCTTTCTTT. Its protein product is CASSPRGLIRGTEAFF.